This TCR beta chain was recovered during a study of a mutant IDH1 vaccine in newly diagnosed glioma (dated by TCRdb to the early 2020s). For context, the study as a whole: Across visits V03 through V10, patients got a total of eight vaccinations, given in weeks 1, 3, 5, 7, 11, 15, 19 and 23. Vaccination started 4-6 weeks after radiotherapy alone, or was given together with temozolomide cycles in the groups whose treatment included chemotherapy. The roughly 34 treated patients were about 60% male and roughly 40% female, with a mean age of approximately 40 years. Before enrollment, most patients had been given radiochemotherapy with temozolomide as standard therapy, while the rest had received either radiotherapy alone or temozolomide alone. Peripheral blood was drawn at six visits: V03 (baseline), V05, V07, V10, V12 and V13. For exploratory analyses, longitudinal TCRB deep sequencing was carried out in around 24 treated patients wherever samples were available.

The germline V gene (reference sequence) sets CDR1 to SGHNT and CDR2 to YYREEE. CDR3 length: 16 amino acids, cysteine to phenylalanine. The retained sequence is limited to the CDR3, 48 bases, with the frame set at the first base. The V end gives up 2 bases and the J end 3 bases, leaving 2 bases in the junction not matched to a gene. For this clone: The target of this receptor is not known. No base qualities exist here, and no much larger clone lies one base off it.

Receptor amplification or capture employed the immunoSEQ multiplex PCR assay. The hsTCRB Kit was used according to the manufacturer's protocol to amplify rearranged TCR beta chain sequences. TCRB libraries were sequenced on an Illumina MiSeq. From the authors' description of their analysis: The proprietary platform of the kit vendor was used for demultiplexing, trimming and gene mapping. TCRdb took over this immuneACCESS table, retaining in-frame rearrangements with V and J assigned. Such tables are incomplete; in checked studies, under half of the missing clones stem from an unresolved V gene, and the remainder is unexplained. V, J and clone size were drawn from that table, and D and trimming were deduced from the DNA. The sample has 30,000 to 45,000 clones on record, 75% to 85% of them singletons. Approximately 16% of the sample rests with the top ten. Study-level results and caveats: Availability determined which PBMC samples were chosen for TCRB deep sequencing. It was noted by the authors that analyses of patient blood samples could not be reproduced owing to sample limitations. Immune responses induced by the vaccine were seen in 90% to 95% of patients across multiple MHC alleles. No apparent relationship was observed between pseudoprogression and alterations in the top peripheral T cell clonotypes detected by TCRB sequencing.

In the paper's terms, the time point label means: week 11, during vaccination. Every vaccine dose consisted of 300 ug of a 20-mer mutant IDH1 peptide in Montanide, administered subcutaneously together with topical imiquimod. Donors had newly diagnosed WHO grade 3 or 4 IDH1-mutant astrocytomas with loss of nuclear ATRX. The samples were drawn from NOA16, a multicentre, single-arm, open-label phase I trial in Germany that tested a mutant IDH1 peptide vaccine in humans for the first time. Genomic DNA for TCRB sequencing was extracted from EDTA blood using the DNeasy Blood and Tissue Kit. In this chain, TRBV5-4 is recombined with TRBJ2-2, and 12 bases in between align with TRBD2. The source of this sequence is a woman in her 30s with glioma. Some clones in this sample may be carry-over from other donors' samples. Material: peripheral blood mononuclear cells (PBMCs), obtained from a glioma patient whose treatment included an IDH1 peptide vaccine. At the DNA level, the sequence is TGTGCCAGCAGCTTAGGACTAGCGGGATACACCGGGGAGCTGTTTTTT. Its translation reads: CASSLGLAGYTGELFF.